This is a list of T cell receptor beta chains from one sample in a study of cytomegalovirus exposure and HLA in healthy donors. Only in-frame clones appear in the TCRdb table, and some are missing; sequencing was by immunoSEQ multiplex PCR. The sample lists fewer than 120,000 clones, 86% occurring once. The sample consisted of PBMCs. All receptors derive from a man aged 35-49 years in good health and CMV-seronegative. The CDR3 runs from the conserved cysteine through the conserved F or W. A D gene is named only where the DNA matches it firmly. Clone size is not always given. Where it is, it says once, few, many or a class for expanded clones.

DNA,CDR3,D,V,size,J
TGTGCCAGCAGCTTAGACGACAGAAACTATGGCTACACCTTC,CASSLDDRNYGYTF,.,TRBV7-8,.,TRBJ1-2
TGTGCCAGCAGTGAAGGGAGGGCAAGTCAGCCCCAGCATTTT,CASSEGRASQPQHF,.,TRBV6-1,.,TRBJ1-5
TGTGCCAGTAGTATGGCGGAGCTTCCTTACTATGGCTACACCTTC,CASSMAELPYYGYTF,.,TRBV19,.,TRBJ1-2
TGTGCCTGGAGTCCAAGCGGGGGTCGGGGTACGCAGTATTTT,CAWSPSGGRGTQYF,TRBD2,TRBV30,.,TRBJ2-3
TGTGCCAGCAGTGAACCCGGGATGAACACTGAAGCTTTCTTT,CASSEPGMNTEAFF,.,TRBV6-1,once,TRBJ1-1
TGTGCCAGCAGCTTGATACAGGGGGCGGGAGAGCAGTTCTTC,CASSLIQGAGEQFF,TRBD1,TRBV7-7,.,TRBJ2-1
TGCGCCAGCAGCGCGGACAGGCCGAACACCGGGGAGCTGTTTTTT,CASSADRPNTGELFF,TRBD1,TRBV5-1,.,TRBJ2-2
TGTGCCAGCAGGGAAGGACAGGTGAATCAGCCCCAGCATTTT,CASREGQVNQPQHF,TRBD1,TRBV2,.,TRBJ1-5
TGCGCCAGTGCCGCCGGGACAGCTTACAATGAGCAGTTCTTC,CASAAGTAYNEQFF,TRBD1,TRBV5-1,.,TRBJ2-1
TGTGCCAGCAACCCGACAGCTTATAATGAAAAACTGTTTTTT,CASNPTAYNEKLFF,.,TRBV28,.,TRBJ1-4
TGTGCCAGCAGCGTAGCAGGATGGGGCTACACCTTC,CASSVAGWGYTF,.,TRBV9,once,TRBJ1-2
TGTGCCAGCAGCTCCCAGACCCCGGGGGGCGAAAAACTGTTTTTT,CASSSQTPGGEKLFF,.,TRBV4-2,.,TRBJ1-4
TGCGCCAGCAGCCAAGAGGGGTCGGGGGAGACAGGGGCAAACTATGGCTACACCTTC,CASSQEGSGETGANYGYTF,TRBD1,TRBV4-1,.,TRBJ1-2
TGCGCCAGCAGTACCACTTCCGTCAACAATGAGCAGTTCTTC,CASSTTSVNNEQFF,.,TRBV5-1,.,TRBJ2-1
TGTGCCAGCAGTGCTCTCGGCAGGGACTCCTACGAGCAGTACTTC,CASSALGRDSYEQYF,.,TRBV6-1,.,TRBJ2-7
TGTGCCAGCAGCTTAGCGGTGTCAGGTGAAGCTTTCTTT,CASSLAVSGEAFF,.,TRBV7-2,.,TRBJ1-1
TGCGCCAGCAGCTTACCAGGAATATTCTCTGGCTACACCTTC,CASSLPGIFSGYTF,.,TRBV5-1,once,TRBJ1-2
TGTGCCAGTACCCTTACAGGGGGCGGCAATCAGCCCCAGCATTTT,CASTLTGGGNQPQHF,TRBD1,TRBV19,.,TRBJ1-5
TGTGCCAGCAGTTTAGGAGGGACAGGGGTTAACGAGCAGTACTTC,CASSLGGTGVNEQYF,TRBD1,TRBV28,.,TRBJ2-7
TGTGCCAGTAGTATAAAAGGGACAGGGACAGAGACCCAGTACTTC,CASSIKGTGTETQYF,TRBD1,TRBV19,.,TRBJ2-5
TGTGCCAGCAGTTTATCGTCTCGGAACACTGAAGCTTTCTTT,CASSLSSRNTEAFF,.,TRBV27,.,TRBJ1-1
TGTGCCAGCAGCCAGACAGCTAACTATGGCTACACCTTC,CASSQTANYGYTF,.,TRBV6-1,.,TRBJ1-2
TGTGCCAGCAGTTTACCCAACAGAGGCAATCAGCCCCAGCATTTT,CASSLPNRGNQPQHF,.,TRBV28,.,TRBJ1-5
TGTGCCAGCGGGGCAAAAACAGATACGCAGTATTTT,CASGAKTDTQYF,.,TRBV2,.,TRBJ2-3
TGTGCCAGCAGTTTTTCGACAGGTTTGAGGGAAAAACTGTTTTTT,CASSFSTGLREKLFF,.,TRBV28,.,TRBJ1-4